Below, 14 T cell receptor beta chains from the same sample are listed, as sequenced in a study of post-analysis software for immune sequencing data. Study-wide points: In patients, TRBV5-6, TRBV5-1 and TRBV20-1 belonged to four or five TRBV segments found more frequently than in controls.

Researchers reported that TCR beta cDNA libraries carried unique molecular identifiers. One entry per CDR3 protein, called by TCRdb with MiXCR from the PCR reads. The sample consists of a few hundred thousand distinct CDR3 sequences, 45% of them appearing once. These receptors' targets are unknown. The sample consisted of blood. The source of these receptors is a girl aged 10 to 17 with multiple sclerosis.

The V gene is TRBV10-3, the J gene TRBJ2-5, with TRBD2 matching over 8 bases. The CDR3 has 17 amino acids. Per the germline V gene, CDR1 is ENHRY and CDR2 is SYGVKD. The trim removed 2 bases at V and 1 base at J, leaving 9 bases unmatched. The CDR3: CAISEGESGGGQETQYF. The CDR3 DNA sequence: TGTGCCATCAGTGAGGGGGAAAGCGGGGGAGGCCAAGAGACCCAGTACTTC.

This chain links TRBV19 with TRBJ2-1, with D unclear. The CDR3 totals 12 residues. Germline V CDR1 and CDR2: LNHDA, SQIVND (reference sequence). Trimming pared 2 bases from V and 8 bases from J, leaving 7 bases between. The CDR3 loop is CASSITVDEQFF. For the CDR3, the DNA is TGTGCCAGTAGTATAACCGTGGATGAGCAGTTCTTC.

Here the CDR3 DNA reads TGCAGTGCTACCCGGGACAGGGGAAAATACGAGCAGTACTTC. It yields the protein CSATRDRGKYEQYF. The V call is TRBV20-1, the J call TRBJ2-7; 10 nucleotides align to TRBD1. The V segment lost 4 bases and the J segment 4 bases; nucleotides outside the gene matches: 7. Germline values: CDR1 DFQATT, CDR2 SNEGSKA (reference sequence). The CDR3 is made up of 14 amino acids.

The chain links TRBV28 to TRBJ1-1; D is unresolved. This CDR3 has 14 amino acids. Trimming pared 3 bases from V and 0 bases from J, leaving 8 bases between. Germline V gene lookup returns CDR1 MDHEN and CDR2 SYDVKM. Written as DNA, the CDR3 is TGTGCCAGCAGTTTGGTTAACCTGAACACTGAAGCTTTCTTT. Amino acids: CASSLVNLNTEAFF.

The rearrangement uses TRBV11-2 and TRBJ1-2, with TRBD1 as a possible D gene (5 bases). This CDR3 is built from 15 residues. Germline lookup yields CDR1 SGHAT and CDR2 FQNNGV. With 2 bases removed from V and 10 bases from J, the gap between germline ends came to 20 bases. The CDR3 sequence: CASSLPIRERPDYTF. The CDR3 region has the DNA TGTGCCAGCAGCTTACCCATCAGGGAAAGGCCGGACTACACCTTC.

The rearrangement uses TRBV28 and TRBJ2-3; TRBD1 might be the D (5 bases). Trimming shortened V by 6 bases and J by 2 bases, and 18 bases separated the two germline ends. CDR1 is MDHEN, CDR2 SYDVKM, per germline. This CDR3 region has 16 residues. The CDR3 region is CASSPPGGATTDTQYF. CDR3 nucleotide sequence: TGTGCCAGCAGCCCCCCAGGTGGGGCAACCACAGATACGCAGTATTTT.

The chain carries TRBV12-3 or TRBV12-4 and TRBJ2-5; D remains unclear. Judging by the DNA end, TRBJ2-7 fits better; the J call may be wrong. This CDR3 has 15 residues. The CDR3 is CASSTTGSRVYEQYF. The CDR3, as DNA: TGTGCCAGCAGTACGACCGGGTCCCGTGTTTACGAGCAGTACTTC.

The V and J genes are TRBV6-1 and TRBJ2-2, with a weak D call TRBD2 (6 bases). This CDR3 region has 15 residues. Germline V gives CDR1 MNHNS, CDR2 SASEGT. Trimming left V 2 bases short and J 5 bases short, with 12 bases between. In DNA, the CDR3 is TGTGCCAGCAGTGAACGGCTAGCGTCGACCGGGGAGCTGTTTTTT. It specifies CASSERLASTGELFF.

This rearrangement joins TRBV13 to TRBJ2-1, with D maybe TRBD2 (5 bases). The germline CDR1 and CDR2 sequences are PRHDT and FYEKMQ (reference sequence). The germline V and J ends were trimmed by 4 bases and 10 bases, with 14 bases remaining between them. This CDR3 region has 13 residues. CDR3 bases: TGTGCCAGCAGCTCCTCCCGCAAGCGGGAGCAGTTCTTC. It specifies CASSSSRKREQFF.

This clonotype was counted a single time. The chain couples TRBV5-8 to TRBJ1-2; D gene uncertain. Germline loops: CDR1 SGHTS, CDR2 YDEGEE. V lost 4 bases and J lost 11, with 3 bases in between. The CDR3 totals 8 residues. DNA for the CDR3: TGTGCCAGCAGCCTTTACACCTTC. Translation gives CASSLYTF.

The chain is built from TRBV6-2 or TRBV6-3 and TRBJ2-3; the D is unclear. Trimming stripped 0 bases from V and 2 bases from J, with 6 bases between. The CDR3 length is 14 residues. The germline CDR1 and CDR2 sequences are MNHEY and SVGEGT. The CDR3 DNA reads TGTGCCAGCAGTTACTCGATATTCACAGATACGCAGTATTTT. This codes for CASSYSIFTDTQYF.

The genes are TRBV6-2 or TRBV6-3 and TRBJ2-1; 10 bases fit TRBD2. V shed 6 bases, J shed 2 bases, and the junction held 7 bases outside the gene matches. In germline, CDR1 is MNHEY, CDR2 SVGEGT. This CDR3 region has 16 residues. The CDR3 sequence: CASRRGLADPYNEQFF. DNA for the CDR3: TGTGCCAGCAGACGCGGACTAGCGGACCCCTACAATGAGCAGTTCTTC.

V and J are TRBV20-1 and TRBJ2-7, with D uncertain. Germline V CDR1 and CDR2: DFQATT, SNEGSKA (reference sequence). Deletions cut 3 bases from V and 2 bases from J, with 17 bases between. CDR3 length: 15 amino acids. The CDR3 spells CSASTQNPAAYEQYF. In DNA, the CDR3 is TGCAGTGCTAGTACACAGAACCCCGCGGCCTACGAGCAGTACTTC.

The chain links TRBV10-1 to TRBJ2-5; weak D call: TRBD2 (6 bases). The germline V and J ends were trimmed by 0 bases and 3 bases, with 8 bases remaining between them. The CDR3 extends over 14 amino acids. Germline V gene data show CDR1 as WNHNN and CDR2 as SYGVQD (reference sequence). CDR3 nucleotides: TGCGCCAGCAGTGAGTCCGGGGGAGAAGAGACCCAGTACTTC. Amino acid sequence: CASSESGGEETQYF.